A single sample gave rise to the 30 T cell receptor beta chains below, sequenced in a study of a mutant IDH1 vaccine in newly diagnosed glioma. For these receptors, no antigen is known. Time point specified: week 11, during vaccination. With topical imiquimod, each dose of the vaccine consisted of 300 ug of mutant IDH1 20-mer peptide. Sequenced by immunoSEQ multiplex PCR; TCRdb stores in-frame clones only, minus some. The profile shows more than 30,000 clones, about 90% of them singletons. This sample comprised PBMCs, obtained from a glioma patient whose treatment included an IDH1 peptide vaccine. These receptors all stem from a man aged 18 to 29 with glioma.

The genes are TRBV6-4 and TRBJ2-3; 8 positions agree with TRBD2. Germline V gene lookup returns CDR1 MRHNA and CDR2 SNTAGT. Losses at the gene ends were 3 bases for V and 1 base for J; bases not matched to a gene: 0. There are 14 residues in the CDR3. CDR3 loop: CASSEREGTDTQYF. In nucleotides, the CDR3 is TGTGCCAGCAGTGAGCGGGAGGGCACAGATACGCAGTATTTT.

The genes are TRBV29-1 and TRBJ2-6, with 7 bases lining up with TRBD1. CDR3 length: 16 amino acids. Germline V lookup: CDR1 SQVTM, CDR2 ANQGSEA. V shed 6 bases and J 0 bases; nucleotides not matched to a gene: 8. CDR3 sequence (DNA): TGCAGCGTCGCCGGGACAGCCGCCTCTGGGGCCAACGTCCTGACTTTC. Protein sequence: CSVAGTAASGANVLTF.

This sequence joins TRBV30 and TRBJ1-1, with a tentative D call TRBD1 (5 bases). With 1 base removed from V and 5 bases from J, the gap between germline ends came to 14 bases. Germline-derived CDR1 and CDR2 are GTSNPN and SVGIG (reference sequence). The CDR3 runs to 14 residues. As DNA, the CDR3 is TGTGCCTGGAGTGCCGGGAACGAGGGGACTGAAGCTTTCTTT. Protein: CAWSAGNEGTEAFF.

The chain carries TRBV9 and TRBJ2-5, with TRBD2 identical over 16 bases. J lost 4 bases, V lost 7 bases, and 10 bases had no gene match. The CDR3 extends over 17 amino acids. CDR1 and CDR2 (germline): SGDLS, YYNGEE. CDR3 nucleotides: TGTGCCAGCCAACTCCCGGGACTAGCGGGAGGGCGAGAGACCCAGTACTTC. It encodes CASQLPGLAGGRETQYF.

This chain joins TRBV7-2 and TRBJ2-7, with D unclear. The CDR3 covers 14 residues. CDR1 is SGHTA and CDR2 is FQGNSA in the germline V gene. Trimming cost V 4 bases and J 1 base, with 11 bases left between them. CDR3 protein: CASSSLDKSYEQYF. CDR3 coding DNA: TGTGCCAGCAGCTCCCTAGACAAATCCTACGAGCAGTACTTC.

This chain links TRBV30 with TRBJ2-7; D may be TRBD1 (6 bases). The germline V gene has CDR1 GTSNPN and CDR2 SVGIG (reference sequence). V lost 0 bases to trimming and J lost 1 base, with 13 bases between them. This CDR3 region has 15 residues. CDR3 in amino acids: CAWSVNGGRSYEQYF. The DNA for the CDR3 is TGTGCCTGGAGTGTAAATGGGGGCAGGTCCTACGAGCAGTACTTC.

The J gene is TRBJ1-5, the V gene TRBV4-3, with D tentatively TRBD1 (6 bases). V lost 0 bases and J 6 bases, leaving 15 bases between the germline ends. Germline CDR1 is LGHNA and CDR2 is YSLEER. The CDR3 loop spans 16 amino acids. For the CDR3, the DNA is TGCGCCAGCAGCCAAGATTCCTCAGGGGTGGGTCAGCCCCAGCATTTT. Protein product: CASSQDSSGVGQPQHF.

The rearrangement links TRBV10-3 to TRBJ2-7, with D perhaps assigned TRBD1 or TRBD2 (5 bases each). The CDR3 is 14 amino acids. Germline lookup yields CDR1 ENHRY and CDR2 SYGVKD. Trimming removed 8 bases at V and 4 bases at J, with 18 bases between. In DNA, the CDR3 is TGTGCCATCGGGGACCCACCAATCGGTTACGAGCAGTACTTC. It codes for CAIGDPPIGYEQYF.

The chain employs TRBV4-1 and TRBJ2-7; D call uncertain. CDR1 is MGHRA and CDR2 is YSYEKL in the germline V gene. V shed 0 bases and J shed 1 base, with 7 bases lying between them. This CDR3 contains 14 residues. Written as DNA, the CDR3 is TGCGCCAGCAGCCAAGAGGCCCAATCCTACGAGCAGTACTTC. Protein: CASSQEAQSYEQYF.

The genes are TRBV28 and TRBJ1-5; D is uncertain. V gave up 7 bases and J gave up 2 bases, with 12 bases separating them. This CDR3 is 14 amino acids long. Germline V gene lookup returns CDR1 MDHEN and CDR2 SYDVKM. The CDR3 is CASNPGGGNQPQHF. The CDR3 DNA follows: TGTGCCAGCAACCCGGGAGGAGGCAATCAGCCCCAGCATTTT.

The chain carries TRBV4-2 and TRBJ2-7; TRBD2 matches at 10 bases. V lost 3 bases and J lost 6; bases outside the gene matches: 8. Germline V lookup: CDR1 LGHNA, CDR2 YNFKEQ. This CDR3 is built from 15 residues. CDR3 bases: TGTGCCAGCAGCCACGACGGGGCTAGCGGGAGCGAGCAGTACTTC. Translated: CASSHDGASGSEQYF.

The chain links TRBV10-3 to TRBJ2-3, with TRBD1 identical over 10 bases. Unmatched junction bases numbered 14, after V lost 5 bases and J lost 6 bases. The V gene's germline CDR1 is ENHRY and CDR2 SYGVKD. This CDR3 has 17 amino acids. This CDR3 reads CAISRGVGTGAVDTQYF. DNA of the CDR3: TGTGCCATCAGTAGGGGAGTGGGGACAGGGGCCGTGGATACGCAGTATTTT.

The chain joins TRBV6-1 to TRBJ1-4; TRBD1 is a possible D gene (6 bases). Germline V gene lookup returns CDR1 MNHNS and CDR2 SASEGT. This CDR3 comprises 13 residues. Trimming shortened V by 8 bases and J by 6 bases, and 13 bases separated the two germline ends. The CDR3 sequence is CASQQGPHEKLFF. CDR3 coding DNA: TGTGCCAGCCAACAGGGCCCCCATGAAAAACTGTTTTTT.

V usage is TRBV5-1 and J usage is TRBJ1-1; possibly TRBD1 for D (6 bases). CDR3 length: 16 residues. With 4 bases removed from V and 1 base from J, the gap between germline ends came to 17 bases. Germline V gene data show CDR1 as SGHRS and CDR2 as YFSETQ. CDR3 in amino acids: CASSPHTGQANTEAFF. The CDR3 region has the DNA TGCGCCAGCAGCCCGCACACAGGGCAAGCGAACACTGAAGCTTTCTTT.

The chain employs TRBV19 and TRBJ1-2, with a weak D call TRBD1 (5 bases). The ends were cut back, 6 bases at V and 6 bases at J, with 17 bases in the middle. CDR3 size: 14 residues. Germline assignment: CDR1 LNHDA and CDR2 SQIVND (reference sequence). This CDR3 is CASSAPWGSHGYTF. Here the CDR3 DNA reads TGTGCCAGTAGCGCCCCCTGGGGCTCGCATGGCTACACCTTC.

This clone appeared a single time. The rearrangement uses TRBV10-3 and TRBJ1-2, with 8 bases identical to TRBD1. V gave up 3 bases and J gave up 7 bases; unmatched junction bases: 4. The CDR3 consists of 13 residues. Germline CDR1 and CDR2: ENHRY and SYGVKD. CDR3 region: CAISDMGQVGYTF. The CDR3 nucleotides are TGTGCCATCAGTGACATGGGACAGGTTGGCTACACCTTC.

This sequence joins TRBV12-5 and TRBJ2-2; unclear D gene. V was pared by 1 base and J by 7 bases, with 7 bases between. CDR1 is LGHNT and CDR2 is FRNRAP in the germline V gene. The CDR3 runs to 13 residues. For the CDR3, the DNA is TGTGCTAGTGGTTTGGGAGCAAACGGGGAGCTGTTTTTT. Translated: CASGLGANGELFF.

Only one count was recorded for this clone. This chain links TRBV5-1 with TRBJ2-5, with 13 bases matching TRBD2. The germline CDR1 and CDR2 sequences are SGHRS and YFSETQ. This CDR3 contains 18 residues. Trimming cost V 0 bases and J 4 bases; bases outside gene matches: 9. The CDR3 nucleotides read TGCGCCAGCAGCTTGGCATTAACTAGCGGGAGGGCCTCAGAGACCCAGTACTTC. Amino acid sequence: CASSLALTSGRASETQYF. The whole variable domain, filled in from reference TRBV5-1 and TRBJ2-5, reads KAGVTQTPRYLIKTRGQQVTLSCSPISGHRSVSWYQQTPGQGLQFLFEYFSETQRNKGNFPGRFSGRQFSNSRSEMNVSTLELGDSALYLCASSLALTSGRASETQYFGPGTRLLVL.

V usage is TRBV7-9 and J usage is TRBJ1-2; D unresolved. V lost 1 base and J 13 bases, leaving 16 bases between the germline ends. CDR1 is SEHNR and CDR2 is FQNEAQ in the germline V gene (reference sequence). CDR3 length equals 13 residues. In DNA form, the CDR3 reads TGTGCCAGCAGCTTAGATGCCTTTGAGGAAAGCACCTTC. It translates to CASSLDAFEESTF.

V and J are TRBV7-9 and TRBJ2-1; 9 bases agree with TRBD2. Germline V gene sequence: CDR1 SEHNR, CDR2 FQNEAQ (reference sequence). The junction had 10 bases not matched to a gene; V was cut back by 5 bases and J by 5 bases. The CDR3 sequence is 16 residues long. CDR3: CASSPILAGLHNEQFF. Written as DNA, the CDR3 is TGTGCCAGCAGCCCGATCCTAGCGGGACTTCACAATGAGCAGTTCTTC.

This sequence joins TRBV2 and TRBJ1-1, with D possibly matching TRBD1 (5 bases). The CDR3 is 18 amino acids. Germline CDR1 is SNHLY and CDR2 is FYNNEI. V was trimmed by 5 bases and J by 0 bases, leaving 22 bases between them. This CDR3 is CASSPPQGRWNLNTEAFF. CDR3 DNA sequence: TGTGCCAGCAGTCCCCCCCAGGGCCGCTGGAACTTGAACACTGAAGCTTTCTTT.

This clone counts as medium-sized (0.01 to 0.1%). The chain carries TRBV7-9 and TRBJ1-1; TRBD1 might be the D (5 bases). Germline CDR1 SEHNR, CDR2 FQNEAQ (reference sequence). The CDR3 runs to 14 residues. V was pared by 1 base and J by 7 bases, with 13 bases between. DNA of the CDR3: TGTGCCAGCAGCTTAGAGGGGCTGGGCGGTGAAGCTTTCTTT. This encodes CASSLEGLGGEAFF.

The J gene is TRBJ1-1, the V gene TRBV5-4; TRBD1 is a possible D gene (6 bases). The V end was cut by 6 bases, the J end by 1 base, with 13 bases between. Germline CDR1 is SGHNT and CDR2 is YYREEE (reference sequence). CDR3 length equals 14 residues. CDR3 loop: CASTQGGRNTEAFF. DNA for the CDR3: TGTGCCAGCACCCAAGGGGGAAGGAACACTGAAGCTTTCTTT.

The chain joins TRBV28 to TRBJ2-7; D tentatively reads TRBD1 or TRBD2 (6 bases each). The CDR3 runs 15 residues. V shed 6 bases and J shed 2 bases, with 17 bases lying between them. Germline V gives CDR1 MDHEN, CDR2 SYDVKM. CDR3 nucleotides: TGTGCCAGCAGCCGGGGACTGAGGGGGACCTACGAGCAGTACTTC. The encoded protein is CASSRGLRGTYEQYF.

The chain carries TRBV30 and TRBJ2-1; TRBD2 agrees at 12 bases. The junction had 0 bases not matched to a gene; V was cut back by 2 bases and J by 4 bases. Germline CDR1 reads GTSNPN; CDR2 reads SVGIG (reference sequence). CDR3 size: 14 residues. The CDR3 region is CAWSTSGRYNEQFF. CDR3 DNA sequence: TGTGCCTGGAGTACTAGCGGGAGGTACAATGAGCAGTTCTTC.

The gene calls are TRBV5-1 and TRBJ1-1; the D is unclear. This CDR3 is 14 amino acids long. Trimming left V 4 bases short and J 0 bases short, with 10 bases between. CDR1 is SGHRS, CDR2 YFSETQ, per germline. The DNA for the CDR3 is TGCGCCAGCAGCGTAACAATCATGAACACTGAAGCTTTCTTT. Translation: CASSVTIMNTEAFF.

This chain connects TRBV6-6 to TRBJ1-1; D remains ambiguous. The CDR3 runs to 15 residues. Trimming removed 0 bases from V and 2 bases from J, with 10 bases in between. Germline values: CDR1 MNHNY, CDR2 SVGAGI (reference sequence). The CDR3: CASSYSRQFNTEAFF. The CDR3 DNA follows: TGTGCCAGCAGTTACTCGAGGCAGTTTAACACTGAAGCTTTCTTT.

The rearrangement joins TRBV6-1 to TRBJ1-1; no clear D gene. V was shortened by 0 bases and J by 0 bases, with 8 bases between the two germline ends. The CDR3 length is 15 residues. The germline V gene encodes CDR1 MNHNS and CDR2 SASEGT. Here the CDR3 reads CASSEAYDLNTEAFF. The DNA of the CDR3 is TGTGCCAGCAGTGAAGCGTACGACTTGAACACTGAAGCTTTCTTT.

The CDR3 loop is CASSVGGGPQETQYF. Written as DNA, the CDR3 is TGTGCCAGCAGCGTTGGGGGGGGGCCGCAAGAGACCCAGTACTTC. The rearrangement links TRBV9 to TRBJ2-5; D perhaps matches TRBD2 (7 bases). Germline assignment: CDR1 SGDLS and CDR2 YYNGEE. The V and J ends lost 2 bases and 2 bases respectively, with 13 bases between them. This CDR3 has 15 amino acids.

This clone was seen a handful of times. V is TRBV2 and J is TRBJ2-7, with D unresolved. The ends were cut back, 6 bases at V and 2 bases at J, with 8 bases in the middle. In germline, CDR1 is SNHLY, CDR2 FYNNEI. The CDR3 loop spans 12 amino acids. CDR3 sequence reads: CASRWSTYEQYF. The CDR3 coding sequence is TGTGCCAGCAGGTGGTCAACCTACGAGCAGTACTTC.